The 14 T cell receptor beta chains listed next were all sequenced from one sample in a study of beta chain features in type 1 diabetes listed by TCRdb under 2018. Libraries were constructed by the immunoSEQ multiplex PCR assay. The entire isolated RNA was reverse transcribed using the High Capacity cDNA Reverse Transcription Kit, and thus expressed TCRB transcripts were sequenced. TCRdb re-hosts the immuneACCESS table, in-frame sequences only. Its copies lack some clones; in the studies checked, an unresolved V gene accounts for under half of them, and the cause for the rest is not known. The sample table shows under 400,000 clones, and less than 20% are seen once. The ten largest clones capture 0.035% to 0.05% of the sample. Source material: naive CD4+ T cells from blood. What this sample's cell subset or site label stands for: true naive CD4+ T cells. These receptors came from a woman under 30 in good health.

In its sample, this clone was seen a few times. This chain connects TRBV14 to TRBJ2-7, with D perhaps matching TRBD2 (5 bases). Germline loops: CDR1 SGHDN, CDR2 FVKESK. CDR3 size: 12 residues. V lost 2 bases, J lost 6 bases, and 8 bases lay in between. The CDR3 protein is CASSQRGGEQYF. CDR3 DNA sequence: TGTGCCAGCAGCCAACGGGGTGGCGAGCAGTACTTC.

This clone came up a few times. This chain uses TRBV7-9 with TRBJ1-6, with D unresolved. The CDR3 is 12 amino acids. V was trimmed by 4 bases and J by 5 bases, leaving 3 bases between them. Germline V gene lookup returns CDR1 SEHNR and CDR2 FQNEAQ (reference sequence). CDR3 sequence (DNA): TGTGCCAGCAGCTCGGATAATTCACCCCTCCACTTT. This encodes CASSSDNSPLHF.

In its sample, this clone was seen a few times. CDR3 sequence reads: CASSLTGWTGELFF. CDR3 bases: TGTGCCAGCAGCTTGACAGGGTGGACCGGGGAGCTGTTTTTT. This sequence joins TRBV11-2 and TRBJ2-2; TRBD1 matches at 7 bases. The CDR3 sequence is 14 residues long. Germline V gene sequence: CDR1 SGHAT, CDR2 FQNNGV. J lost 5 bases, V lost 3 bases, and 3 bases had no gene match.

A few counts support this clone. The chain recombines TRBV18 with TRBJ2-5; TRBD1 matches at 8 bases. After removal of 5 bases from V and 2 bases from J, the junction contained 10 bases not matched to a gene. Germline-derived CDR1 and CDR2 are KGHSH and LQKENI. The CDR3 sequence is 16 residues long. In DNA form, the CDR3 reads TGTGCCAGCTCAAAGAGTGGGACAGGCGTACAAGAGACCCAGTACTTC. Residues: CASSKSGTGVQETQYF. Using reference TRBV18 and TRBJ2-5 for the parts outside the CDR3, the full variable domain is NAGVMQNPRHLVRRRGQEARLRCSPMKGHSHVYWYRQLPEEGLKFMVYLQKENIIDESGMPKERFSAEFPKEGPSILRIQQVVRGDSAAYFCASSKSGTGVQETQYFGPGTRLLVL.

This clone was detected a few times. The J gene is TRBJ2-6, the V gene TRBV7-6; 7 bases match TRBD1. With 4 bases clipped from V and 0 bases from J, the junction kept 6 bases outside the gene matches. Per the germline V gene, CDR1 is SGHVS and CDR2 is FNYEAQ. This CDR3 spans 17 amino acids. In DNA form, the CDR3 reads TGTGCCAGCAGCTCCGGGACAGCACACTCTGGGGCCAACGTCCTGACTTTC. Protein product: CASSSGTAHSGANVLTF.

There are a few counts of this clone. V and J are TRBV4-2 and TRBJ2-7; unclear D gene. From germline, CDR1 is LGHNA and CDR2 YNFKEQ. V was clipped by 1 base and J by 6 bases, with 10 bases between them. The CDR3 extends over 13 amino acids. Here the CDR3 DNA reads TGTGCCAGCAGCCAAGGAGGTTTGGCCGAGCAGTACTTC. This gives the protein CASSQGGLAEQYF.

This clone was detected a few times. The CDR3 DNA follows: TGCAGCGTAGACAACCCAGGCTCCTACAATGAGCAGTTCTTC. This sequence encodes CSVDNPGSYNEQFF. The chain recombines TRBV29-1 with TRBJ2-1; D call uncertain. Germline V gene data show CDR1 as SQVTM and CDR2 as ANQGSEA. The V end was cut by 6 bases, the J end by 0 bases, with 12 bases between. CDR3 length: 14 residues.

This clone was seen a handful of times. The chain joins TRBV11-1 to TRBJ1-2; D remains unclear. The CDR3 is 13 amino acids. V was trimmed by 1 base and J by 2 bases, leaving 5 bases between them. The germline V gene encodes CDR1 SGHAT and CDR2 FQDESV (reference sequence). CDR3 nucleotide sequence: TGTGCCAGCAGCTTAGGGCGGAACTATGGCTACACCTTC. As protein: CASSLGRNYGYTF.

The genes are TRBV7-9 and TRBJ2-1, with TRBD2 identical over 10 bases. The V and J ends lost 8 bases and 4 bases, in that order; junction bases with no gene match: 5. The CDR3 spans 14 residues. CDR1 is SEHNR and CDR2 is FQNEAQ in the germline V gene (reference sequence). The CDR3 is CASCRLAGYNEQFF. The CDR3 nucleotides are TGTGCCAGCTGTCGACTAGCGGGTTACAATGAGCAGTTCTTC.

The gene calls are TRBV7-2 and TRBJ2-5, with a possible D match to TRBD2 (5 bases). Germline CDR1 is SGHTA and CDR2 is FQGNSA. The CDR3 consists of 15 residues. Trimming pared 1 base from V and 7 bases from J, leaving 16 bases between. The CDR3 DNA follows: TGTGCCAGCAGCTTAGATGGGAGCGGCTCGGGGACCCAGTACTTC. Translation gives CASSLDGSGSGTQYF.

This clone was picked up a small number of times. The chain employs TRBV5-4 and TRBJ2-5; 9 nucleotides match TRBD1. Trimming at V came to 3 bases and at J to 5 bases, leaving 8 bases not matched to a gene. The germline V gene encodes CDR1 SGHNT and CDR2 YYREEE (reference sequence). The CDR3 length is 15 residues. Here the CDR3 reads CASSSSTGGGETQYF. DNA of the CDR3: TGTGCCAGCAGCTCTTCAACAGGGGGCGGTGAGACCCAGTACTTC.

The chain combines TRBV4-3 with TRBJ2-1; 14 nucleotides match TRBD2. Germline assignment: CDR1 LGHNA and CDR2 YSLEER. V shed 4 bases, J shed 5 bases, and the junction held 1 base outside the gene matches. CDR3 length equals 15 residues. CDR3 loop: CASSRTSGGNNEQFF. The CDR3 DNA reads TGCGCCAGCAGCCGGACTAGCGGGGGGAACAATGAGCAGTTCTTC.

This clone came up a few times. The rearrangement joins TRBV11-2 to TRBJ2-7; D uncertain. This CDR3 region has 12 residues. V was cut by 5 bases and J by 3 bases, with 8 bases left in between. Germline V lookup: CDR1 SGHAT, CDR2 FQNNGV. Written as DNA, the CDR3 is TGTGCCAGCAGCATCCAGAACTACGAGCAGTACTTC. Its translation is CASSIQNYEQYF.

This clone was seen more than once but under ten times. This chain links TRBV6-6 with TRBJ2-3; 10 bases are a match to TRBD1. The V and J ends lost 6 bases and 7 bases, in that order; junction bases with no gene match: 10. The CDR3 loop spans 15 amino acids. The germline V gene has CDR1 MNHNY and CDR2 SVGAGI (reference sequence). The CDR3: CASSSGTGAMNTQYF. Written as DNA, the CDR3 is TGTGCCAGCAGCTCCGGGACAGGGGCGATGAATACGCAGTATTTT.